Listed below are T cell receptor beta chains from one sample, sequenced in a study of T-cell memory formation after mild COVID-19. TCRdb re-analysed the 5' RACE reads in MiXCR, keeping a single row per CDR3 protein. The data show about 90,000 distinct CDR3 sequences, about 14% seen once. Sequencing was performed on PBMCs or a T cell subset sorted from them (not recorded which). The receptors derive from a man between 18 and 29 years old who had mild COVID-19 (a few samples of this study predate the infection). Cell type and time point are not known. Each CDR3 is given with its conserved first and last residue. D genes are given only for firm matches. Clone size is shown for a subset of rows, as once, few, many or a class of expanded clone.

>.|TRBJ2-7|TRBV5-1|.
TGCGCCAGCAGCTTGGGGGCTAACGAGCAGTACTTC
CASSLGANEQYF
>.|TRBJ1-5|TRBV28|.
TGTGCCAGCAGTCCACCGTCGGGATGGCCCCAGCATTTT
CASSPPSGWPQHF
>few|TRBJ2-1|TRBV2|TRBD1
TGTGCCAGCACGACCGGGACAGGGTGGCCTGAGCAGTTCTTC
CASTTGTGWPEQFF
>.|TRBJ2-5|TRBV7-9|TRBD1
TGTGCCAGCAGTCGCCCCGGGACAGGGAGCGAGACCCAGTACTTC
CASSRPGTGSETQYF
>few|TRBJ2-3|TRBV4-2|TRBD2
TGTGCCAGCAGCGATGCTAGCGGGGGGGCCAGGACAGATACGCAGTATTTT
CASSDASGGARTDTQYF
>few|TRBJ1-2|TRBV6-5|.
TGTGCCAGCAGGCTAGGCCCGGGGAAGCGCGTAGGTGGCTACACCTTC
CASRLGPGKRVGGYTF
>.|TRBJ2-5|TRBV20-1|.
TGCAGTGCTAGAAGGGCAGGGGAAGAGACCCAGTACTTC
CSARRAGEETQYF
>many|TRBJ2-1|TRBV5-1|.
TGCGCCAGCAGCTTGACAGGGATCGGGAATGAGCAGTTCTTC
CASSLTGIGNEQFF
>few|TRBJ1-2|TRBV27|TRBD1
TGTGCCAGCAGTTCCTTTTGGACAGGGAGAGGTGGCTACACCTTC
CASSSFWTGRGGYTF
>.|TRBJ2-3|TRBV6-2/TRBV6-3|TRBD2
TGTGCCAGCAGTTACACGTCTAGCGGAACCACAGATACGCAGTATTTT
CASSYTSSGTTDTQYF
>few|TRBJ2-5|TRBV5-4|.
TGTGCCAGCAGCTTGGCAGGGGCGACGGAGACCCAGTACTTC
CASSLAGATETQYF
>once|TRBJ1-4|TRBV6-5|.
TGTGCCAGCAGTTACTCAGGAGGGGGTAATGAAAAACTGTTTTTT
CASSYSGGGNEKLFF
>.|TRBJ2-1|TRBV29-1|TRBD1
TGCAGCGTGAAACAGGGGCGCTTGGTGTTTGCTGAGCAGTTCTTC
CSVKQGRLVFAEQFF
>few|TRBJ2-1|TRBV27|.
TGTGCCAGCAGTTTAGCCTCGTCCTTGAATGAGCAGTTCTTC
CASSLASSLNEQFF
>.|TRBJ2-5|TRBV12-3/TRBV12-4|TRBD2
TGTGCCAGCAGGCCGGGACTAGCGGGGGAAGAGACCCAGTACTTC
CASRPGLAGEETQYF
>few|TRBJ2-1|TRBV12-3/TRBV12-4|.
TGTGCCAGCAGCCCCGAGGGTGGGGGGGCCGTGCAGTTCTTC
CASSPEGGGAVQFF
>.|TRBJ2-7|TRBV12-3/TRBV12-4|TRBD2
TGTGCCAGCAGCCTACAAGCTAGCGGGGGGGCGGCCGAGCAGTACTTC
CASSLQASGGAAEQYF
>few|TRBJ2-1|TRBV6-2/TRBV6-3|TRBD1
TGTGCCAGCAGCAACGGAGACAGGGGGAATGAGCAGTTCTTC
CASSNGDRGNEQFF
>.|TRBJ1-1|TRBV9|TRBD1
TGTGCCAGCAGCGAAAGGGACAGCCAGAACACTGAAGCTTTCTTT
CASSERDSQNTEAFF
>.|TRBJ2-5|TRBV5-1|.
TGCGCCAGCAGCTTGGGGACAGCAGAGACCCAGTACTTC
CASSLGTAETQYF
>.|TRBJ2-5|TRBV7-9|.
TGTGCCAGCAGCTCCCCACGTACAGAGGGAGAGACCCAGTACTTC
CASSSPRTEGETQYF
>few|TRBJ2-5|TRBV4-2|.
TGTGCCAGCAGCCAAGATCTCGGGCGTACCGAGACCCAGTACTTC
CASSQDLGRTETQYF
>few|TRBJ2-1|TRBV7-2|TRBD2
TGTGCCAGCAGCTTATATGCTAGCGGGGGCGGTGAGCAGTTCTTC
CASSLYASGGGEQFF
>few|TRBJ2-1|TRBV4-3|TRBD2
TGCGCCAGCAGCCGAGTACTAGCGGGGGGTTACAATGAGCAGTTCTTC
CASSRVLAGGYNEQFF
>many|TRBJ2-1|TRBV21-1|.
TGTGCCAGCAGCACCTCCCCAGCGGGAGAAGAGCAGTTCTTC
CASSTSPAGEEQFF
>.|TRBJ2-5|TRBV11-2|.
TGTGCCAGCAGCTTCCCCTTTTCGTACCAAGAGACACAGTACTTC
CASSFPFSYQETQYF
>few|TRBJ2-2|TRBV5-1|TRBD2
TGCGCCAGCGGATGGGGACTACTGAACACCGGGGAGCTGTTTTTT
CASGWGLLNTGELFF
>.|TRBJ2-5|TRBV11-2|TRBD2
TGTGCCAGCAGCGAACTAGCGGGCCAAGAGACCCAGTACTTC
CASSELAGQETQYF
>few|TRBJ2-1|TRBV7-9|.
TGTGCCAGCAGCCCCCGGGATCACCCCTCTGAGCAGTTCTTC
CASSPRDHPSEQFF
>few|TRBJ2-1|TRBV5-1|TRBD1
TGCGCCAGCAGCTTGGCGCAGGGGGCCGGATCCTACTACAATGAGCAGTTCTTC
CASSLAQGAGSYYNEQFF
>few|TRBJ1-1|TRBV9|.
TGTGCCAGCAGCCCTAGGGGAGGTACTGAAGCTTTCTTT
CASSPRGGTEAFF
>few|TRBJ1-5|TRBV4-3|.
TGCGCCAGCAGCCAAGTCAGGGCAGTCTCTCAGCCCCAGCATTTT
CASSQVRAVSQPQHF
>.|TRBJ2-2|TRBV6-2/TRBV6-3|TRBD1
TGTGCCAGCATTGAACAGGGGGCGGACGGGGAGCTGTTTTTT
CASIEQGADGELFF
>few|TRBJ1-1|TRBV7-8|.
TGTGCCAGCAGCTTAGGTCAGAGAACCACTGAAGCTTTCTTT
CASSLGQRTTEAFF
>.|TRBJ1-1|TRBV7-9|.
TGTGCCAGCAGCTTAGTCGGCAGGAGGAACACTGAAGCTTTCTTT
CASSLVGRRNTEAFF
>few|TRBJ2-5|TRBV28|.
TGTGCCAGCAGTGGGCGCGACCAAGAGACCCAGTACTTC
CASSGRDQETQYF
>few|TRBJ2-3|TRBV2|TRBD1
TGTGCCAGCAGTGGGTGGACAGGCTCGGATACGCAGTATTTT
CASSGWTGSDTQYF
>.|TRBJ1-5|TRBV15|.
TGTGCCACCAAGACTCTGGAGGGAGGTCAGCCCCAGCATTTT
CATKTLEGGQPQHF
>many|TRBJ1-1|TRBV6-2/TRBV6-3|TRBD1
TGTGCCAGCAGTCCGACAGGGGTGAACACTGAAGCTTTCTTT
CASSPTGVNTEAFF
>few|TRBJ2-1|TRBV5-1|.
TGCGCCAGCAGCTTAACCGGGGCCCGAACCTACAATGAGCAGTTCTTC
CASSLTGARTYNEQFF
>.|TRBJ2-1|TRBV12-3/TRBV12-4|.
TGTGCCAGCAGGGTGCGGTCTTCGGACAATGAGCAGTTCTTC
CASRVRSSDNEQFF
>.|TRBJ1-1|TRBV19|.
TGTGCCAGTAGCGACGCAGGGAGACATAACACTGAAGCTTTCTTT
CASSDAGRHNTEAFF
>few|TRBJ1-6|TRBV7-9|.
TGTGCCAGCAGCCAGGTCCTCGGCAATTCACCCCTCCACTTT
CASSQVLGNSPLHF
>.|TRBJ2-7|TRBV5-1|.
TGCGCCAGCAGCTTGTTTCCGGGACAAGGCTACGAGCAGTACTTC
CASSLFPGQGYEQYF
>many|TRBJ2-3|TRBV4-3|TRBD2
TGCGCCAGCAGCCAAGATGAGGGGACTAGCAGAGATACGCAGTATTTT
CASSQDEGTSRDTQYF
>many|TRBJ1-1|TRBV4-3|TRBD1
TGCGCCAGCAGCCCTACTACCCAATCAGGGGGAGGAATGGCTTTCTTT
CASSPTTQSGGGMAFF
>.|TRBJ2-7|TRBV4-2|TRBD2
TGTGCCAGCAGCCAAGAATATAGCGGGGTTGAGGGCGAGCAGTACTTC
CASSQEYSGVEGEQYF
>few|TRBJ1-1|TRBV6-5|.
TGTGCCAGCAGTTACGTCGGGGGCGAAGCTTTCTTT
CASSYVGGEAFF
>.|TRBJ2-5|TRBV6-2/TRBV6-3|TRBD1
TGTGCCAGCAGTTGGAGAGCGGGGACAGGGGACGAGGAGACCCAGTACTTC
CASSWRAGTGDEETQYF
>.|TRBJ1-1|TRBV4-1|.
TGCGCCAGCCGGGCCCTCCCGATCGTTAACACTGAAGCTTTCTTT
CASRALPIVNTEAFF